Listed below are T cell receptor beta chains from one sample, sequenced in a study of blood T cells in healthy people across ages. Via MiXCR, TCRdb re-called the 5' RACE reads, giving one row per CDR3 protein. The sample lists hundreds of thousands of distinct CDR3 sequences, just over 55% occurring once. The sequenced sample consisted of blood. Receptors were obtained from a man aged 35-49 years in good health. CDR3s include the opening cysteine and the closing phenylalanine or tryptophan. D genes are given only for firm matches. Size tells how often a clone was seen (once, few, many) or the class of an expanded clone, and some rows leave it out.

J gene,V gene,D gene,clone size,CDR3 protein,CDR3 DNA
TRBJ2-5,TRBV3-1,TRBD2,few,CAIGGAGETQYF,TGTGCCATCGGGGGGGCTGGGGAGACCCAGTACTTC
TRBJ1-6,TRBV20-1,TRBD1,.,CSARGDSGYNSPPHF,TGCAGTGCTAGAGGGGACAGCGGCTATAATTCACCCCCCCACTTT
TRBJ1-5,TRBV20-1,.,.,CSARDPRPNQPQHF,TGCAGTGCTAGAGATCCTCGACCCAATCAGCCCCAGCATTTT
TRBJ2-3,TRBV6-5,.,.,CASSSGNAGSQYF,TGTGCCAGCAGTTCAGGGAATGCAGGGTCCCAGTATTTT
TRBJ2-7,TRBV7-9,TRBD2,few,CASSNPAGSYEQYF,TGTGCCAGCAGCAATCCAGCGGGATCCTACGAGCAGTACTTC
TRBJ2-7,TRBV6-5,.,few,CASSQGLRYEQYF,TGTGCCAGCAGCCAAGGACTGAGGTACGAGCAGTACTTC
TRBJ2-1,TRBV4-3,TRBD1,.,CASSQVGGAGSEQFF,TGCGCCAGCAGCCAAGTAGGGGGCGCCGGCTCTGAGCAGTTCTTC
TRBJ2-7,TRBV7-2,.,few,CASSSIEVSEQYF,TGTGCCAGCAGCTCGATAGAGGTTTCCGAGCAGTACTTC
TRBJ1-5,TRBV9,.,once,CASSVADYSNQPQHF,TGTGCCAGCAGCGTAGCGGATTATAGCAATCAGCCCCAGCATTTT
TRBJ2-1,TRBV15,.,few,CATSREAGQYNEQFF,TGTGCCACCAGCAGAGAAGCTGGACAGTACAATGAGCAGTTCTTC
TRBJ1-4,TRBV7-2,.,.,CASSLAFEGVYQLFF,TGTGCCAGCAGCTTAGCTTTTGAGGGGGTGTATCAACTGTTTTTT
TRBJ1-1,TRBV11-1,.,.,CASSLERSTEAFF,TGTGCCAGCAGCTTAGAAAGGAGCACTGAAGCTTTCTTT
TRBJ1-6,TRBV20-1,.,once,CSATDPSSYNSPLHF,TGCAGTGCGACTGACCCGAGCTCCTATAATTCACCCCTCCACTTT
TRBJ2-3,TRBV29-1,.,few,CSADWTLTDTQYF,TGCAGCGCCGACTGGACCCTCACAGATACGCAGTATTTT
TRBJ2-5,TRBV5-1,TRBD1,.,CASSSAEQGVGETQYF,TGCGCCAGCAGCTCGGCTGAACAGGGGGTTGGAGAGACCCAGTACTTC
TRBJ1-5,TRBV30,.,.,CAWAVGSNQPQHF,TGTGCCTGGGCAGTAGGTAGCAATCAGCCCCAGCATTTT